The 11 T cell receptor beta chains in this list originate from one sample, sequenced in a study of OX40 agonist ivuxolimab in advanced cancers. Here immunoSEQ multiplex PCR was the method, and the copy in TCRdb shows in-frame clones only, minus some. The sample contains some 83,000 clones, 91% of which appear only once. The specimen comprised CD4+ or CD8+ T cells sorted from blood, sampled in a trial of the OX40 agonist ivuxolimab. The receptor set was obtained from an adult with an advanced solid tumor such as melanoma, head and neck, liver or kidney cancer.

The V call is TRBV15, the J call TRBJ2-7, with D possibly matching TRBD2 (6 bases). The V and J ends lost 5 bases and 1 base respectively, with 15 bases between them. The CDR3 has 15 amino acids. From germline, CDR1 is LNHNV and CDR2 YYDKDF (reference sequence). Here the CDR3 reads CATSSDYRGSYEQYF. CDR3 nucleotide sequence: TGTGCCACCAGCTCGGACTATCGTGGGTCCTACGAGCAGTACTTC.

The chain links TRBV7-8 to TRBJ1-1; D is uncertain. V was clipped by 1 base and J by 2 bases, with 11 bases between them. Germline V gene lookup returns CDR1 SGHVS and CDR2 FQNEAQ. This CDR3 contains 15 residues. The CDR3 nucleotides read TGTGCCAGCAGCTTAGGGTTCGGAGTAAACACTGAAGCTTTCTTT. As protein: CASSLGFGVNTEAFF.

The chain couples TRBV25-1 to TRBJ1-3; D is ambiguous. The CDR3 sequence is 15 residues long. V dropped 4 bases and J dropped 0 bases, with 10 bases sitting between them. CDR1 and CDR2 from the germline V gene are MGHDK and SYGVNS. The CDR3 DNA reads as TGTGCCAGCAGTGGCGGGTCCTACTCTGGAAACACCATATATTTT. Encoded protein: CASSGGSYSGNTIYF. The full variable domain, in which reference TRBV25-1 and TRBJ1-3 provide the parts outside the CDR3, is EADIYQTPRYLVIGTGKKITLECSQTMGHDKMYWYQQDPGMELHLIHYSYGVNSTEKGDLSSESTVSRIRTEHFPLTLESARPSHTSQYLCASSGGSYSGNTIYFGEGSWLTVV.

The chain links TRBV7-8 to TRBJ1-1; TRBD1 matches 9 bases. J was trimmed by 6 bases and V by 1 base; bases with no gene match: 6. Germline CDR1 SGHVS, CDR2 FQNEAQ. CDR3 length equals 15 residues. CDR3 loop: CASSLVPTGGSEAFF. The CDR3 DNA reads as TGTGCCAGCAGCTTAGTCCCAACAGGGGGCTCTGAAGCTTTCTTT.

The chain joins TRBV5-4 to TRBJ2-7; 9 bases match TRBD1. CDR1 SGHNT and CDR2 YYREEE come from the germline V gene (reference sequence). The CDR3 spans 14 residues. Unmatched junction bases numbered 5, after V lost 4 bases and J lost 3 bases. The CDR3 spells CASSPGQGNYEQYF. CDR3 in DNA: TGTGCCAGCAGCCCTGGACAGGGGAACTACGAGCAGTACTTC.

The chain joins TRBV28 to TRBJ2-1; 8 positions agree with TRBD2. The CDR3 spans 14 residues. V trimming: 8 bases; J trimming: 4 bases; junction bases outside the gene matches: 7. Germline V gives CDR1 MDHEN, CDR2 SYDVKM. CDR3 sequence reads: CASLSAGGYNEQFF. CDR3 sequence (DNA): TGTGCCAGCCTTTCCGCGGGGGGATACAATGAGCAGTTCTTC.

The rearrangement joins TRBV9 to TRBJ2-7, with unresolved D. Germline assignment: CDR1 SGDLS and CDR2 YYNGEE. V lost 0 bases and J lost 4, with 11 bases in between. The CDR3 has 14 residues. The CDR3 here is CASSVDQYPYEQYF. In DNA form, the CDR3 reads TGTGCCAGCAGCGTAGATCAGTATCCTTACGAGCAGTACTTC.

This chain joins TRBV9 and TRBJ2-7; D call uncertain. V was pared by 0 bases and J by 2 bases, with 6 bases between. This CDR3 comprises 13 residues. Per germline, CDR1 SGDLS and CDR2 YYNGEE. The CDR3 is CASSVGSTYEQYF. CDR3 nucleotide sequence: TGTGCCAGCAGCGTAGGGTCTACCTACGAGCAGTACTTC.

This clone was observed at least ten times. The V gene is TRBV5-1, the J gene TRBJ1-1; perhaps TRBD1 as D (5 bases). Germline lookup yields CDR1 SGHRS and CDR2 YFSETQ. CDR3 length: 14 amino acids. V was trimmed by 5 bases and J by 2 bases, leaving 13 bases between them. The CDR3 DNA reads TGCGCCAGCAGTGTGCACAGGACCAACACTGAAGCTTTCTTT. Its protein is CASSVHRTNTEAFF.

To note about this clone: The junction shows a germline mismatch at one end, possibly a read error. The CDR3 nucleotides read TGCGCCTGCAGTTACCAGGTTAACTATGGCTACACCTTC. Translating gives CACSYQVNYGYTF. This sequence joins TRBV6-5 and TRBJ1-2, with D hard to call. There are 13 residues in the CDR3. Germline CDR1 is MNHEY and CDR2 is SVGAGI.

The DNA of the CDR3 is TGTGCCAGCAGTTACCGGCGGGGCTTGGACTATGGCTACACCTTC. Protein sequence: CASSYRRGLDYGYTF. The chain links TRBV6-5 to TRBJ1-2; D is possibly TRBD1 (5 bases). The CDR3 runs to 15 residues. From germline, CDR1 is MNHEY and CDR2 SVGAGI. Trimming took off 2 bases at V and 3 bases at J, with 13 bases between the two ends.